The 25 T cell receptor beta chains below come from one sample, sequenced in a study of T cell repertoires in cytomegalovirus infection. These TCRs' antigens remain unknown. TCRdb reprocessed the reads via MiXCR and lists one record per CDR3 protein. The sample includes around 430,000 distinct CDR3 sequences, under 55% of them seen just once. Sample: cultured PBMCs, taken from culture after CMV antigen stimulation. These receptors were taken from a human donor in good health (CMV status not recorded). Some clones in this sample may be carry-over from other donors' samples.

This clonotype was recorded only once. This chain links TRBV11-2 with TRBJ2-7; D may be TRBD1 (5 bases). V was clipped by 5 bases and J by 3 bases, with 14 bases between them. The CDR3 length is 14 residues. Germline V gene sequence: CDR1 SGHAT, CDR2 FQNNGV. Written as DNA, the CDR3 is TGTGCCAGCAGCCCGACAGCGTATTACTACGAGCAGTACTTC. Translating gives CASSPTAYYYEQYF.

Worth noting for this clonotype: One junction end disagrees with the germline gene, perhaps due to a read error. The chain is built from TRBV6-5 and TRBJ2-2, with 12 bases aligning to TRBD1. Germline CDR1 MNHEY, CDR2 SVGAGI. This CDR3 spans 16 amino acids. This CDR3 reads CASSYLGQGAPGELSF. Written as DNA, the CDR3 is TGTGCCAGCAGTTATTTGGGACAGGGGGCCCCCGGGGAGCTGTCTTTT.

The chain employs TRBV14 and TRBJ1-2; D is unresolved. Trimming cost V 4 bases and J 5 bases, with 17 bases left between them. CDR3 size: 15 residues. Germline V gene sequence: CDR1 SGHDN, CDR2 FVKESK. The CDR3 loop is CASSPPQRERYGYTF. The CDR3 DNA is TGTGCCAGCAGCCCTCCGCAGAGGGAGAGGTATGGCTACACCTTC. The whole variable domain, remainder taken from reference TRBV14 and TRBJ1-2, is EAGVTQFPSHSVIEKGQTVTLRCDPISGHDNLYWYRRVMGKEIKFLLHFVKESKQDESGMPNNRFLAERTGGTYSTLKVQPAELEDSGVYFCASSPPQRERYGYTFGSGTRLTVV.

The chain links TRBV12-3 or TRBV12-4 to TRBJ2-5; D is perhaps TRBD1 (5 bases). CDR3 length: 13 amino acids. The V end was cut by 8 bases, the J end by 10 bases, with 20 bases between. The CDR3 here is CASSRGQLQGQYF. CDR3 nucleotide sequence: TGTGCCAGCTCTCGAGGCCAGCTCCAGGGCCAGTACTTC.

J is TRBJ1-4 and V is TRBV2; no reliable D call. CDR1 and CDR2 (germline): SNHLY, FYNNEI. The germline V and J ends were trimmed by 4 bases and 2 bases, with 17 bases remaining between them. CDR3 length equals 17 residues. CDR3 protein: CASSVNLGNGTNEKLFF. As DNA, the CDR3 is TGTGCCAGCAGTGTAAACCTCGGTAATGGGACTAATGAAAAACTGTTTTTT.

J is TRBJ1-1 and V is TRBV19, with TRBD1 as a possible D gene (5 bases). This CDR3 is built from 15 residues. V was clipped by 7 bases and J by 2 bases, with 17 bases between them. Germline V lookup: CDR1 LNHDA, CDR2 SQIVND (reference sequence). This chain's CDR3 is CASNPGTADNTEAFF. The CDR3, as DNA: TGTGCCAGTAACCCAGGGACTGCAGATAACACTGAAGCTTTCTTT.

The rearrangement joins TRBV6-2 or TRBV6-3 to TRBJ2-1; D may be TRBD2 (6 bases). V lost 6 bases to trimming and J lost 5 bases, with 14 bases between them. The V gene's germline CDR1 is MNHEY and CDR2 SVGEGT. The CDR3 has 14 residues. The CDR3 is CASSRRGGNNEQFF. CDR3 nucleotide sequence: TGTGCCAGCAGCCGGCGTGGGGGGAACAATGAGCAGTTCTTC.

V is TRBV6-2 or TRBV6-3 and J is TRBJ2-3; 9 bases are shared with TRBD2. The CDR3 totals 12 residues. The V segment lost 7 bases and the J segment 5 bases; nucleotides outside the gene matches: 1. Per germline, CDR1 MNHEY and CDR2 SVGEGT. The CDR3 DNA is TGTGCCAGCAAAGCGGGAGGAGATACGCAGTATTTT. Translating it yields CASKAGGDTQYF.

The chain joins TRBV11-2 to TRBJ2-3; no clear D gene. The ends were cut back, 1 base at V and 6 bases at J, with 17 bases in the middle. The germline V gene has CDR1 SGHAT and CDR2 FQNNGV. CDR3 length: 16 residues. CDR3 nucleotide sequence: TGTGCCAGCAGCTTAGGAAACTACCTTAGCAGTGATACGCAGTATTTT. The encoded protein is CASSLGNYLSSDTQYF.

This clonotype was counted a few times. The rearrangement uses TRBV7-2 and TRBJ2-5, with D perhaps TRBD1 or TRBD2 (5 bases each). Germline V gene lookup returns CDR1 SGHTA and CDR2 FQGNSA. This CDR3 spans 14 amino acids. Trimming shortened V by 3 bases and J by 4 bases, and 12 bases separated the two germline ends. The CDR3 protein is CASSLGEGRETQYF. The CDR3 nucleotides are TGTGCCAGCAGCTTGGGGGAAGGGCGAGAGACCCAGTACTTC.

V is TRBV7-2 and J is TRBJ2-1; 8 bases are a match to TRBD2. Germline CDR1 is SGHTA and CDR2 is FQGNSA. The V gene end was trimmed by 1 base and the J gene end by 14 bases; junction bases not matched to a gene: 10. The CDR3 runs 14 residues. The CDR3 loop reads CASSLVAGGLNKFF. Here the CDR3 DNA reads TGTGCCAGCAGCTTAGTGGCGGGAGGCCTCAATAAGTTCTTC.

The CDR3: CSARPPVRGTDTQYF. CDR3 DNA sequence: TGCAGTGCTAGACCACCGGTGAGGGGGACAGATACGCAGTATTTT. The chain recombines TRBV20-1 with TRBJ2-3; D may be TRBD1 (6 bases). This CDR3 comprises 15 residues. Trimming took 2 bases from V and 3 from J, leaving 15 bases between them. Germline V gene lookup returns CDR1 DFQATT and CDR2 SNEGSKA (reference sequence).

The genes are TRBV6-8 and TRBJ1-6, with D hard to call. CDR1 and CDR2 (germline): MNHGY, SAAAGT. Trimming shortened V by 7 bases and J by 10 bases, and 26 bases separated the two germline ends. The CDR3 runs to 17 residues. The CDR3 DNA reads as TGTGCCAGCACCATGGGCGCCGCTAAAACCGTATTCTCACCCCTCCACTTT. Translating it yields CASTMGAAKTVFSPLHF.

The V and J genes are TRBV6-2 or TRBV6-3 and TRBJ2-5, with no clear D. The germline CDR1 and CDR2 sequences are MNHEY and SVGEGT. The CDR3 contains 14 residues. The ends were cut back, 6 bases at V and 4 bases at J, with 15 bases in the middle. CDR3 protein: CASSPQHGRETQYF. CDR3 sequence (DNA): TGTGCCAGCAGCCCGCAGCACGGCCGAGAGACCCAGTACTTC.

CDR3 nucleotide sequence: TGTGCCAGCACCGTGACTAGCGGGAGGGCCAGCGAGCAGTACTTC. Amino acids: CASTVTSGRASEQYF. The chain recombines TRBV7-2 with TRBJ2-7; TRBD2 agrees at 14 bases. Trimming took 7 bases from V and 6 from J; bases not matched to a gene: 8. In germline, CDR1 is SGHTA, CDR2 FQGNSA. There are 15 residues in the CDR3.

V and J are TRBV10-3 and TRBJ2-5; D unclear. The CDR3 is 14 amino acids. From germline, CDR1 is ENHRY and CDR2 SYGVKD. Between the trimmed V and J ends, which lost 0 bases and 1 base, there was a span of 6 bases. CDR3 sequence: CAISESSGQETQYF. CDR3 DNA sequence: TGTGCCATCAGTGAGTCTTCTGGCCAAGAGACCCAGTACTTC.

This clonotype appeared once. V and J are TRBV6-2 or TRBV6-3 and TRBJ1-5; unclear D gene. The CDR3 is 13 amino acids. The V gene's germline CDR1 is MNHEY and CDR2 SVGEGT. V dropped 5 bases and J dropped 9 bases, with 14 bases sitting between them. The CDR3 nucleotides read TGTGCCAGCAGTGACGACCCTTTTCGGCCCCAGCATTTT. Protein product: CASSDDPFRPQHF.

This chain connects TRBV19 to TRBJ2-3; D unclear. The germline V gene encodes CDR1 LNHDA and CDR2 SQIVND (reference sequence). The germline V and J ends were trimmed by 6 bases and 2 bases, with 9 bases remaining between them. The CDR3 covers 13 residues. CDR3 bases: TGTGCCAGTAGAGTAGAGAACACAGATACGCAGTATTTT. Its protein product is CASRVENTDTQYF.

The V call is TRBV10-1, the J call TRBJ2-3; 7 nucleotides align to TRBD1. This CDR3 region has 16 residues. Looked up from germline, CDR1 is WNHNN and CDR2 is SYGVQD (reference sequence). With V trimmed by 1 base and J by 0 bases, 4 bases remained unmatched. The CDR3 protein is CASSEFGTDSTDTQYF. Written as DNA, the CDR3 is TGCGCCAGCAGTGAGTTCGGGACAGATAGCACAGATACGCAGTATTTT.

This clonotype was seen more than once but under ten times. V usage is TRBV7-6 and J usage is TRBJ2-7; 11 bases align to TRBD2. CDR3 length equals 15 residues. Germline-derived CDR1 and CDR2 are SGHVS and FNYEAQ. V lost 3 bases to trimming and J lost 6 bases; unmatched junction nucleotides: 7. CDR3 sequence: CASSLGTSGKSEQYF. The CDR3 nucleotides read TGTGCCAGCAGCTTGGGGACTAGCGGAAAGTCCGAGCAGTACTTC. Supplemented by reference TRBV7-6 and TRBJ2-7, the full variable domain reads GAGVSQSPRYKVTKRGQDVALRCDPISGHVSLYWYRQALGQGPEFLTYFNYEAQQDKSGLPNDRFSAERPEGSISTLTIQRTEQRDSAMYRCASSLGTSGKSEQYFGPGTRLTVT.

The chain employs TRBV4-1 and TRBJ1-5; tentatively, D is TRBD1 (5 bases). V lost 4 bases and J lost 8, with 24 bases in between. The germline gives CDR1 MGHRA, CDR2 YSYEKL. This CDR3 has 17 amino acids. CDR3 residues: CASSLLLTGTGREPQHF. CDR3 nucleotide sequence: TGCGCCAGCAGCCTTCTCCTCACCGGGACCGGCCGGGAGCCCCAGCATTTT.

The genes are TRBV6-6 and TRBJ2-7, with D maybe TRBD1 (8 bases). Germline CDR1 reads MNHNY; CDR2 reads SVGAGI (reference sequence). The CDR3 totals 16 residues. Trimming took 4 bases from V and 0 from J, leaving 16 bases between them. For the CDR3, the DNA is TGTGCCAGCAGTTCACAGGGGGGGCCCAGCTCCTACGAGCAGTACTTC. Translation gives CASSSQGGPSSYEQYF.

Only a few counts were recorded for this clonotype. The V and J genes are TRBV7-2 and TRBJ1-1; D gene uncertain. V shed 5 bases and J shed 0 bases, with 13 bases lying between them. The CDR3 extends over 15 amino acids. The germline gives CDR1 SGHTA, CDR2 FQGNSA. CDR3 amino acids: CASSQPVGLNTEAFF. The CDR3, as DNA: TGTGCCAGCAGCCAACCGGTGGGGTTGAACACTGAAGCTTTCTTT.

DNA of the CDR3: TGTGCCAGCAGTTACGGGCCCCCTGAGAACTACGAGCAGTACTTC. It encodes CASSYGPPENYEQYF. The chain carries TRBV6-2 or TRBV6-3 and TRBJ2-7; D gene uncertain. This CDR3 has 15 amino acids. CDR1 is MNHEY and CDR2 is SVGEGT in the germline V gene. Trimming pared 2 bases from V and 3 bases from J, leaving 14 bases between.

A few counts support this clonotype. This rearrangement joins TRBV4-1 to TRBJ1-5; maybe TRBD1 (5 bases). Trimming took off 1 base at V and 7 bases at J, with 14 bases between the two ends. The CDR3 spans 15 residues. Germline V gene sequence: CDR1 MGHRA, CDR2 YSYEKL. The CDR3 protein is CASSQAAGLRQPQHF. In nucleotides, the CDR3 is TGCGCCAGCAGCCAAGCAGCGGGGCTTCGCCAGCCCCAGCATTTT.